The rows below give T cell receptor beta chains drawn from one sample of a study of T cells after yellow fever vaccination. TCRdb fed the 5' RACE reads into MiXCR, producing one record per CDR3 protein. Among about 500,000 distinct CDR3 sequences, about 17% were seen once, and the ten largest hold roughly 17%. The source was PBMCs, collected less than 6 days after the first yellow fever vaccination. These receptors all come from a man aged 18-30 years who received the YFV17D yellow fever vaccine. Each CDR3 is given with its conserved first and last residue. The order of the fields is D gene, V gene, J gene, CDR3 length, clone size, CDR3 DNA, CDR3 protein. The D gene is left open where the match is weak. Some rows have no size entry. The others give once, few or many, or a class for an expanded clone.

NA,TRBV27,TRBJ2-7,15,NA,TGTGCCAGCAGTCCCCGCCTGTGGTGGGGCTACGAGCAGTACTTC,CASSPRLWWGYEQYF
TRBD2,TRBV20-1,TRBJ2-1,16,NA,TGCAGTCTAGCGGGGGGCCGCCTGAGCTCCTACAATGAGCAGTTCTTC,CSLAGGRLSSYNEQFF
TRBD2,TRBV29-1,TRBJ2-1,14,few,TGCAGCGTTGAAGACGGACTAGCGGGGGCCAAGCAGTTCTTC,CSVEDGLAGAKQFF
NA,TRBV5-1,TRBJ1-1,15,few,TGCGCCAGCAGCTTGGGGCAGCGCTTAGACACTGAAGCTTTCTTT,CASSLGQRLDTEAFF
TRBD1,TRBV7-2,TRBJ1-6,14,few,TGTGCCAGCAGCTCCAGGGGGACGGGGTCACCCCTCCACTTT,CASSSRGTGSPLHF
NA,TRBV30,TRBJ2-4,13,few,TGTGCCTGGAGTGAAGGGAGGATCAACATTCAGTACTTC,CAWSEGRINIQYF
TRBD2,TRBV4-3,TRBJ2-3,18,NA,TGCGCCAGCAGCCAAGGGTGGGACGGGGGGGATAGCACAGATACGCAGTATTTT,CASSQGWDGGDSTDTQYF
NA,TRBV6-1,TRBJ2-1,17,NA,TGTGCCAGCAGTGAAGGTACTCTCTGGCAGGGGTGGCATGAGCAGTTCTTC,CASSEGTLWQGWHEQFF
TRBD2,TRBV28,TRBJ2-1,13,NA,TGTGCCAGCGGGGGGGGCTCCTACAATGAGCAGTTCTTC,CASGGGSYNEQFF
NA,TRBV9,TRBJ2-1,13,many,TGTGCCAGCAGCGTAGAACAGAACAATGAGCAGTTCTTC,CASSVEQNNEQFF
NA,TRBV5-6,TRBJ2-7,14,NA,TGTGCCAGCAGCGTCCGGGCTGTTCGGGTGAAGCAGTACTTC,CASSVRAVRVKQYF
NA,TRBV9,TRBJ2-2,17,few,TGTGCCAGCAGCCCCGAGGAGGCAGCTGGGAACACCGGGGAGCTGTTTTTT,CASSPEEAAGNTGELFF
NA,TRBV7-8,TRBJ2-1,16,NA,TGTGCCAGCAGCTTAGTCGGGCAAGGAGGTTACAATGAGCAGTTCTTC,CASSLVGQGGYNEQFF
NA,TRBV12-3/TRBV12-4,TRBJ2-3,14,few,TGTGCCAGCACCCCAGGTGCGTACACAGATACGCAGTATTTT,CASTPGAYTDTQYF
TRBD2,TRBV18,TRBJ2-5,14,few,TGTGCCAGCTCTCCAGGACTAGACCAAGAGACCCAGTACTTC,CASSPGLDQETQYF
NA,TRBV6-5,TRBJ1-2,16,NA,TGTGCCAGCAGTTACTCTGACGGGGGTATGGGCTATGGCTACACCTTC,CASSYSDGGMGYGYTF
NA,TRBV5-4,TRBJ1-6,15,few,TGTGCCAGCAGCTTAGACAGCGTCGCTAATTCACCCCTCCACTTT,CASSLDSVANSPLHF
NA,TRBV12-3/TRBV12-4,TRBJ1-6,14,few,TGTGCCAGCAGTTCGGACGGGACTAATTCACCCCTCCACTTT,CASSSDGTNSPLHF
NA,TRBV12-3/TRBV12-4,TRBJ2-7,14,NA,TGTGCCAGCAGTTTGGCAGAGGGAATTCGCGAGCAGTACTTC,CASSLAEGIREQYF
TRBD2,TRBV5-1,TRBJ2-1,13,NA,TGCGCCAGCAGCACGTGGACTAGATCTGAGCAGTTCTTC,CASSTWTRSEQFF
TRBD2,TRBV30,TRBJ2-3,17,NA,TGTGCCTGGAGTCCATTAGCGGGGTGGGATCCCACAGATACGCAGTATTTT,CAWSPLAGWDPTDTQYF
TRBD1,TRBV12-5,TRBJ1-5,18,NA,TGTGCTAGTGGTTTGGTACGACAGGGGACCCAAGTAAATCAGCCCCAGCATTTT,CASGLVRQGTQVNQPQHF
NA,TRBV15,TRBJ2-3,17,NA,TGTGCCACCAGCAGCCGGGGACGGTACACTAGCACAGATACGCAGTATTTT,CATSSRGRYTSTDTQYF
TRBD2,TRBV29-1,TRBJ2-2,16,once,TGCAGCGTGGTCCGCAGCGGGGGGCCTTCGGCCGGGGAGCTGTCTTTT,CSVVRSGGPSAGELSF
NA,TRBV12-3/TRBV12-4,TRBJ2-5,15,NA,TGTGCCAGCAGTCCCAACCGGAACAATAAAGAGACCCAGTACTTC,CASSPNRNNKETQYF
TRBD1,TRBV4-1,TRBJ2-3,14,NA,TGCGCCAGCAGCCAAGGGACAGGGGGCCATCCGCAGTATTTT,CASSQGTGGHPQYF
NA,TRBV5-5,TRBJ2-5,15,few,TGTGCCAGCAGCCTTTTCTTGACGGGGCAAGAGACCCAGTACTTC,CASSLFLTGQETQYF
NA,TRBV4-1,TRBJ2-3,15,NA,TGCGCCAGCAGCCAGGGGGCTATAAGCACAGATACGCAGTATTTT,CASSQGAISTDTQYF
NA,TRBV9,TRBJ2-3,13,NA,TGTGCCAGCTCGCAGGAGCCCACAGATACGCAGTATTTT,CASSQEPTDTQYF
NA,TRBV6-8,TRBJ1-4,15,few,TGTGCCAGCAGTTACGAGGCGGGTCCCAATGAAAAACTGTTTTTT,CASSYEAGPNEKLFF
TRBD2,TRBV4-3,TRBJ2-5,16,few,TGCGCCAGCAGCCAACAAGCGGGGGGGAATTCAGAGACCCAGTACTTC,CASSQQAGGNSETQYF
NA,TRBV11-2,TRBJ2-5,16,few,TGTGCCAGCAGCTTAAGGTCCGCGCCGTTTCAAGAGACCCAGTACTTC,CASSLRSAPFQETQYF
NA,TRBV7-7,TRBJ2-5,15,NA,TGTGCCAGCAGCTTAGAAGGCGTTCCCCAAGAGACCCAGTACTTC,CASSLEGVPQETQYF
NA,TRBV6-6,TRBJ1-4,12,NA,TGTGCCTCCCACGGCACTAATGAAAAACTGTTTTTT,CASHGTNEKLFF
NA,TRBV5-6,TRBJ2-1,11,few,TGTGCCAGCAGCTTGCGAGGTAGCATGTTCTTC,CASSLRGSMFF
NA,TRBV18,TRBJ2-5,15,NA,TGTGCCAGCTCACCAATGGGCTCATTACAAGAGACCCAGTACTTC,CASSPMGSLQETQYF
NA,TRBV20-1,TRBJ1-2,14,NA,TGCAGTGCTAGAGGGGTGGGGACGTATGATGGCTACACCTTC,CSARGVGTYDGYTF